The rows below give T cell receptor beta chains drawn from one sample of a study of T cells in Graves' hyperthyroidism and ophthalmopathy. TCRdb reprocessed the multiplex PCR reads with MiXCR, giving one entry per CDR3 protein. The sample holds 300,000 to 400,000 distinct CDR3 sequences; less than 15% are singletons and the top ten take roughly 9.2%. The sequenced sample was blood. The receptors originated from a woman in her late teens or twenties with Graves' hyperthyroidism. Both conserved end residues are trimmed from each CDR3. Each record gives: V gene, clone size, CDR3 protein. Size is stated for part of the rows, as once, few or many counts, or as a class when the clone is expanded.

V gene: TRBV28
clone size: few
CDR3 protein: ASSPTPEAAIQY

V gene: TRBV29-1
clone size: -
CDR3 protein: SVTTTNYGYT

V gene: TRBV28
clone size: many
CDR3 protein: ASSSTGEGYT

V gene: TRBV6-2/TRBV6-3
clone size: -
CDR3 protein: AIRGQLAGTNEQF

V gene: TRBV4-2
clone size: once
CDR3 protein: ASEDGSPPNAGELF

V gene: TRBV29-1
clone size: few
CDR3 protein: SVERLAGYGYT

V gene: TRBV6-1
clone size: many
CDR3 protein: ASRKDLSYEQY

V gene: TRBV30
clone size: many
CDR3 protein: ARGRTSDRQHDTDTQY

V gene: TRBV28
clone size: -
CDR3 protein: ASRMTGHNQPQH

V gene: TRBV5-6
clone size: few
CDR3 protein: ASRGQGARTQY

V gene: TRBV20-1
clone size: many
CDR3 protein: SATLDRLTYEQY

V gene: TRBV24-1
clone size: few
CDR3 protein: ATSDFRGGGTQY

V gene: TRBV9
clone size: few
CDR3 protein: ASSVDIVRGPGTEAF

V gene: TRBV10-1
clone size: many
CDR3 protein: ASSESYLLTENTEAF

V gene: TRBV12-3/TRBV12-4
clone size: many
CDR3 protein: ASQYGETQY

V gene: TRBV6-1
clone size: few
CDR3 protein: AGGQAMNTEAF

V gene: TRBV6-1
clone size: many
CDR3 protein: ASSEIGGGPYEQY

V gene: TRBV7-2
clone size: many
CDR3 protein: AGKRQGVGSGYT

V gene: TRBV7-8
clone size: many
CDR3 protein: ASSLGQPRTDTQY

V gene: TRBV9
clone size: -
CDR3 protein: ASGPQTAYYGYT

V gene: TRBV30
clone size: -
CDR3 protein: AWSGEPMDTQY

V gene: TRBV7-9
clone size: many
CDR3 protein: ASSRDTSDLGEQF

V gene: TRBV10-2
clone size: -
CDR3 protein: ASSESPPGRDEQF

V gene: TRBV3-1
clone size: many
CDR3 protein: ASSQGSGNQPQH

V gene: TRBV12-3/TRBV12-4
clone size: many
CDR3 protein: ASSDSSGSSFNEQF

V gene: TRBV9
clone size: -
CDR3 protein: ACSRTVNQPQH

V gene: TRBV20-1
clone size: many
CDR3 protein: SARGPKSSYNEQF

V gene: TRBV7-9
clone size: many
CDR3 protein: ASSYPTGHGTDTQY

V gene: TRBV11-2
clone size: many
CDR3 protein: ASSLGLAGGPDTQY

V gene: TRBV18
clone size: -
CDR3 protein: ASSPSAGGRTDTQY

V gene: TRBV19
clone size: -
CDR3 protein: ASSIRGLGGMNTEAF